Shown below are 8 T cell receptor beta chains from a single sample sequenced in a study of OX40 agonist ivuxolimab in advanced cancers. Here immunoSEQ multiplex PCR was the method, and the copy in TCRdb shows in-frame clones only, minus some. The repertoire includes about 70,000 clones, roughly 90% of them detected once, and more than 1% sits in the top ten. The starting material was CD4+ or CD8+ T cells sorted from blood, obtained in a trial of the OX40 agonist ivuxolimab. Source of these receptors: an adult with an advanced solid tumor such as melanoma, head and neck, liver or kidney cancer.

J is TRBJ2-2 and V is TRBV7-9; TRBD2 matches 9 bases. V trimming: 5 bases; J trimming: 10 bases; junction bases outside the gene matches: 5. This CDR3 is built from 13 residues. Germline-derived CDR1 and CDR2 are SEHNR and FQNEAQ (reference sequence). The CDR3 loop is CASSPAGGKELFF. CDR3 nucleotide sequence: TGTGCCAGCAGCCCCGCGGGGGGGAAGGAGCTGTTTTTT.

The chain carries TRBV7-9 and TRBJ2-3; 7 bases are shared with TRBD2. CDR1 and CDR2 from the germline V gene are SEHNR and FQNEAQ (reference sequence). This CDR3 region has 16 residues. V shed 3 bases, J shed 6 bases, and the junction held 12 bases outside the gene matches. The CDR3 DNA follows: TGTGCCAGCAGCTTCGATTGGACTAGGGGTTGGGATACGCAGTATTTT. Translated, it gives CASSFDWTRGWDTQYF.

The chain uses TRBV7-9 and TRBJ2-5, with D perhaps TRBD1 (6 bases). The better agreement between TRBJ2-7 and the DNA end casts doubt on the J call. The CDR3 length is 15 residues. CDR1 and CDR2 (germline): SEHNR, FQNEAQ (reference sequence). Here the CDR3 DNA reads TGTGCCAGCAGCCCCCGGACAGCCACTAATTACGAGCAGTACTTC. This translates into CASSPRTATNYEQYF.

The chain is built from TRBV30 and TRBJ2-7, with 7 bases lining up with TRBD1. Per germline, CDR1 GTSNPN and CDR2 SVGIG (reference sequence). V trimming: 0 bases; J trimming: 4 bases; junction bases outside the gene matches: 6. This CDR3 has 14 residues. The CDR3 here is CAWSVQQGRYEQYF. CDR3 sequence (DNA): TGTGCCTGGAGTGTACAACAGGGGCGATACGAGCAGTACTTC.

The chain carries TRBV5-4 and TRBJ2-5; 7 bases are shared with TRBD1. Germline V gene lookup returns CDR1 SGHNT and CDR2 YYREEE (reference sequence). Unmatched junction bases numbered 17, after V lost 7 bases and J lost 2 bases. The CDR3 is made up of 17 amino acids. CDR3 DNA sequence: TGTGCCAGCGCTCGGCGCCACCGGACAGGCCCACAAGAGACCCAGTACTTC. Encoded protein: CASARRHRTGPQETQYF.

The chain uses TRBV30 and TRBJ2-2; TRBD1 aligns across 9 bases. V shed 8 bases and J 6 bases; nucleotides not matched to a gene: 13. Germline loops: CDR1 GTSNPN, CDR2 SVGIG (reference sequence). This CDR3 comprises 15 residues. The CDR3 loop is CAHGTGTGFAGELFF. The CDR3 DNA is TGTGCCCATGGCACCGGGACAGGGTTTGCCGGGGAGCTGTTTTTT.

The chain combines TRBV11-2 with TRBJ1-1; D uncertain. The CDR3 runs 13 residues. V dropped 5 bases and J dropped 0 bases, with 7 bases sitting between them. The germline V gene encodes CDR1 SGHAT and CDR2 FQNNGV. In DNA form, the CDR3 reads TGTGCCAGCAGCACAGCCGTGAACACTGAAGCTTTCTTT. Amino acid sequence: CASSTAVNTEAFF.

The table lists this clone with a count of one. The rearrangement joins TRBV4-2 to TRBJ2-3, with D possibly called TRBD1 or TRBD2 (5 bases each). The CDR3 runs to 15 residues. The V end lost 8 bases, the J end lost 2 bases, and 17 bases lay between the germline ends. Per the germline V gene, CDR1 is LGHNA and CDR2 is YNFKEQ. DNA of the CDR3: TGTGCCAGCCGTGCCCCGGGGCGGGTCACAGATACGCAGTATTTT. This encodes CASRAPGRVTDTQYF.